Sequencing of this TCR beta chain was carried out in a study of T cells in Graves' hyperthyroidism and ophthalmopathy. Overall study findings and caveats: With a median lead of 6.5 months before onset, the model predicted ophthalmopathy. Classification by a 13 V-J model distinguished ophthalmopathy from stable hyperthyroidism.

The CDR3 regions of TCR beta were amplified from RNA transcripts. Carried out on the TCR CDR3, a first-round RT-PCR used the HTBI primer set. TCRdb itself ran the multiplex PCR reads through MiXCR, one entry per CDR3 protein. The sample contains roughly 580,000 distinct CDR3 sequences, 35% to 55% of which appear only once. In patients aged 18 to 65, hyperthyroidism was newly diagnosed, with duration under 2 months. This clonotype was seen at least ten times. Its antigen remains unknown. This CDR3 has 14 residues. CDR1 LNHNV and CDR2 YYDKDF come from the germline V gene (reference sequence). Trimming removed 5 bases from V and 3 bases from J, with 13 bases in between.

The sequenced sample was peripheral blood or thyroid tissue (not recorded which). This clonotype was sampled from a woman aged 18-29 years with Graves' hyperthyroidism. V usage is TRBV15 and J usage is TRBJ2-5; D is possibly TRBD1 (6 bases). CDR3 DNA: TGTGCCACCAGCGGGACATCAGGCGAAGAGACCCAGTACTTC. Translating it yields CATSGTSGEETQYF.